Below, 11 T cell receptor beta chains from the same sample are listed, as sequenced in a study of response to subunit inactivated influenza vaccine (dated by TCRdb to the late 2010s). Preparation of the library involved RT-PCR. Sequencing relied on an Illumina HiSeq 2500. The public reads were reanalyzed by TCRdb: fastp trimming at Q25, MiXCR alignment, in-frame beta chains only. Each entry merges the rows of one CDR3 protein and shows their most common DNA and genes. This sample holds about 580,000 distinct CDR3 sequences; 12% to 15% were observed only once. The ten largest clonotypes hold more than 9.5% of the sample. Sequenced here: PBMCs from blood, sampled 12 days after vaccination. These receptors all come from a middle-aged man who received an inactivated influenza vaccine. Donor details come from another sample of the same person, matched by shared clones.

This clonotype was seen a handful of times. The V and J genes are TRBV7-2 and TRBJ1-2; D may be TRBD1 (6 bases). The germline V gene encodes CDR1 SGHTA and CDR2 FQGNSA. This CDR3 spans 15 amino acids. The V and J ends lost 1 base and 4 bases respectively, with 13 bases between them. The CDR3, as DNA: TGTGCCAGCAGCTTAGTGGGGCAGGGGTCCTATGGCTACACCTTC. Protein product: CASSLVGQGSYGYTF.

This clonotype was seen a handful of times. V and J are TRBV7-2 and TRBJ2-7; TRBD1 matches 8 bases. Germline V CDR1 and CDR2: SGHTA, FQGNSA. The CDR3 sequence is 16 residues long. Unmatched junction bases numbered 8, after V lost 3 bases and J lost 1 base. The CDR3 here is CASSFLLGQASYEQYF. In DNA, the CDR3 is TGTGCCAGCAGCTTTCTACTGGGACAGGCTTCCTACGAGCAGTACTTC.

The chain has TRBV6-2 or TRBV6-3 and TRBJ1-1, with D perhaps TRBD1 (6 bases). The CDR3 length is 11 residues. Trimming cost V 7 bases and J 8 bases, with 11 bases left between them. Germline loops: CDR1 MNHEY, CDR2 SVGEGT. The DNA of the CDR3 is TGTGCCAGCACCGACAGGACCGAAGCTTTCTTT. Protein: CASTDRTEAFF.

The chain has TRBV29-1 and TRBJ2-2; possible D gene TRBD2, 6 bases. Germline-derived CDR1 and CDR2 are SQVTM and ANQGSEA. The CDR3 runs 12 residues. The germline V and J ends were trimmed by 4 bases and 6 bases, with 9 bases remaining between them. The CDR3 spells CSVGGLPGELFF. CDR3 in DNA: TGCAGCGTTGGGGGACTCCCCGGGGAGCTGTTTTTT.

This sequence joins TRBV4-2 and TRBJ2-1, with D uncertain. Germline V CDR1 and CDR2: LGHNA, YNFKEQ. The CDR3 is 12 residues long. The germline V and J ends were trimmed by 0 bases and 8 bases, with 5 bases remaining between them. The CDR3 is CASSQETHEQFF. CDR3 coding DNA: TGTGCCAGCAGCCAAGAGACCCATGAGCAGTTCTTC.

The rearrangement uses TRBV20-1 and TRBJ1-6; no definite D call. The CDR3 spans 14 residues. V shed 2 bases and J shed 7 bases, with 12 bases lying between them. CDR1 DFQATT and CDR2 SNEGSKA come from the germline V gene (reference sequence). CDR3 amino acids: CSARIGPENSPLHF. Written as DNA, the CDR3 is TGCAGTGCTAGAATTGGTCCGGAAAATTCACCCCTCCACTTT.

This clonotype was detected many times. In nucleotides, the CDR3 is TGTGCCAGCAGCGTAGACAGCGAAAACACCGGGGAGCTGTTTTTT. It codes for CASSVDSENTGELFF. This sequence joins TRBV9 and TRBJ2-2; D remains ambiguous. V dropped 0 bases and J dropped 2 bases, with 8 bases sitting between them. CDR3 length: 15 residues. Per germline, CDR1 SGDLS and CDR2 YYNGEE.

The rearrangement joins TRBV20-1 to TRBJ2-7; 7 nucleotides agree with TRBD2. J was trimmed by 3 bases and V by 4 bases; bases with no gene match: 15. Germline values: CDR1 DFQATT, CDR2 SNEGSKA (reference sequence). This CDR3 is 16 amino acids long. The CDR3 region has the DNA TGCAGTGCTACCTACCTTCTGGGAGGGTACCTCTACGAGCAGTACTTC. Translated, it gives CSATYLLGGYLYEQYF.

The J gene is TRBJ1-5, the V gene TRBV19; the match to TRBD1 covers 8 bases. This CDR3 has 13 amino acids. V trimming: 7 bases; J trimming: 8 bases; junction bases outside the gene matches: 7. Germline V lookup: CDR1 LNHDA, CDR2 SQIVND (reference sequence). For the CDR3, the DNA is TGTGCCAGTAAACGACAGGGGAGTAAGCCCCAGCATTTT. This gives the protein CASKRQGSKPQHF.

Only one count was recorded for this clonotype. The chain is built from TRBV5-8 and TRBJ2-7; D possibly matches TRBD1 or TRBD2 (5 bases each). The CDR3 spans 15 residues. V lost 5 bases to trimming and J lost 3 bases, with 18 bases between them. Germline-derived CDR1 and CDR2 are SGHTS and YDEGEE. This CDR3 is CASSRPAGDHYEQYF. The CDR3, as DNA: TGTGCCAGCAGTCGCCCGGCCGGGGACCACTACGAGCAGTACTTC. Based on the CDR3 plus reference TRBV5-8 and TRBJ2-7, the full variable domain is EAGVTQSPTHLIKTRGQQATLRCSPISGHTSVYWYQQALGLGLQFLLWYDEGEERNRGNFPPRFSGRQFPNYSSELNVNALELEDSALYLCASSRPAGDHYEQYFGPGTRLTVT.

A few counts support this clonotype. The rearrangement joins TRBV19 to TRBJ2-1; maybe TRBD1 (7 bases). Germline-derived CDR1 and CDR2 are LNHDA and SQIVND (reference sequence). V lost 6 bases and J 7 bases, leaving 13 bases between the germline ends. The CDR3 spans 13 residues. The CDR3 DNA is TGTGCCAGTAGGAGGACAGGAGGGAATGAGCAGTTCTTC. It is translated as CASRRTGGNEQFF.